This passage covers 2 T cell receptor beta chains from one sample sequenced in a study of CD8 T cells in Susac syndrome. The RNA, about 0.5 to 1 ug, was put through reverse transcription using random hexamers. Via MiXCR, TCRdb re-called the immunoSEQ multiplex PCR reads, giving one row per CDR3 protein. The table lists about 73,000 distinct CDR3 sequences, roughly 94% of them singletons. Input material: CD8+ T cells from PBMCs. The receptor source for this set is a human donor with multiple sclerosis.

V and J are TRBV7-6 and TRBJ2-1, with 10 bases matching TRBD2. With V trimmed by 5 bases and J by 4 bases, 8 bases remained unmatched. There are 16 residues in the CDR3. CDR1 and CDR2 (germline): SGHVS, FNYEAQ. The CDR3 DNA sequence: TGTGCCAGCAGCCCCCCTAGCGGGAGTAGTTACAATGAGCAGTTCTTC. Translation: CASSPPSGSSYNEQFF.

CDR3 amino acids: CASSPPEGPNSPLHF. The CDR3 DNA follows: TGTGCCAGCTCACCACCCGAGGGGCCCAATTCACCCCTCCACTTT. The rearrangement joins TRBV18 to TRBJ1-6, with D maybe TRBD1 (5 bases). Deletions cut 0 bases from V and 7 bases from J, with 10 bases between. The CDR3 length is 15 residues. CDR1 and CDR2 (germline): KGHSH, LQKENI.